This T cell receptor beta chain was sequenced during a study of T-cell memory formation after mild COVID-19. Germline V gives CDR1 SGHVS, CDR2 FQNEAQ. The CDR3 has 15 amino acids. Trimming shortened V by 5 bases and J by 1 base, and 12 bases separated the two germline ends. TCRdb itself ran the 5' RACE reads through MiXCR, one entry per CDR3 protein. The sample contains some 450,000 distinct CDR3 sequences, roughly 18% of which appear only once. The TCR originated in a man younger than 30 who had mild COVID-19 (a few samples of this study predate the infection). Cell type and time point are not known. The rearrangement joins TRBV7-8 to TRBJ1-5; weak D call: TRBD1 (5 bases). Sequencing input: PBMCs or a T cell subset sorted from them (not recorded which). CDR3 residues: CASSPGRGSNQPQHF. The CDR3 nucleotides read TGTGCCAGCAGCCCAGGTCGGGGGAGCAATCAGCCCCAGCATTTT. Looking up the rest from reference TRBV7-8 and TRBJ1-5 gives the full variable domain: GAGVSQSPRYKVAKRGQDVALRCDPISGHVSLFWYQQALGQGPEFLTYFQNEAQLDKSGLPSDRFFAERPEGSVSTLKIQRTQQEDSAVYLCASSPGRGSNQPQHFGDGTRLSIL.